These T cell receptor beta chains were read from a single sample in a study of T cell repertoires in cytomegalovirus infection. TCRdb re-called the reads through MiXCR, storing one row per CDR3 protein. The sample records roughly 180,000 distinct CDR3 sequences, 17% being singletons. The material sequenced was CD8+ T cells from PBMCs. These receptors were taken from a human donor in good health (CMV status not recorded). Some clones in this sample may be carry-over from other donors' samples. The CDR3 runs from the conserved cysteine through the conserved F or W. D genes are given only for firm matches. Only some rows state a clone size, as once, few, many or a class for expanded clones.

size: few
J: TRBJ2-3
V: TRBV7-2
D: TRBD2
CDR3: CASSPLAGGVSTDTQYF
DNA: TGTGCCAGCAGCCCCCTGGCGGGGGGCGTCAGCACAGATACGCAGTATTTT

size: -
J: TRBJ2-2
V: TRBV4-2
D: TRBD1
CDR3: CASSPENWDSTNTGELFF
DNA: TGTGCCAGCAGCCCAGAGAACTGGGACAGCACGAACACCGGGGAGCTGTTTTTT

size: many
J: TRBJ1-2
V: TRBV7-2
D: TRBD1
CDR3: CAGLRSTGLIYGYTF
DNA: TGTGCCGGATTAAGGTCGACAGGGCTTATCTATGGCTACACCTTC

size: -
J: TRBJ1-2
V: TRBV29-1
D: -
CDR3: CSVETAGARHGYTF
DNA: TGCAGCGTTGAAACTGCCGGGGCCCGGCATGGCTACACCTTC

size: -
J: TRBJ2-1
V: TRBV24-1
D: TRBD1
CDR3: CATSDGDRGYNEQFF
DNA: TGTGCCACCAGTGATGGGGACAGGGGGTACAATGAGCAGTTCTTC

size: few
J: TRBJ1-2
V: TRBV7-9
D: TRBD1
CDR3: CASSSPGTGRMRGYTF
DNA: TGTGCCAGCAGCTCCCCCGGGACAGGGAGGATGAGAGGCTACACCTTC

size: -
J: TRBJ1-3
V: TRBV6-6
D: -
CDR3: CASSYGRQVDGNTIYF
DNA: TGTGCCAGCAGTTACGGTCGGCAAGTTGACGGAAACACCATATATTTT

size: -
J: TRBJ2-3
V: TRBV7-8
D: TRBD1
CDR3: CASSSNRGPDTQYF
DNA: TGTGCCAGCAGCTCAAACAGGGGGCCAGATACGCAGTATTTT

size: few
J: TRBJ1-1
V: TRBV19
D: -
CDR3: CASSIFHMNTEAFF
DNA: TGTGCCAGTAGTATCTTTCACATGAACACTGAAGCTTTCTTT

size: -
J: TRBJ2-3
V: TRBV4-1
D: -
CDR3: CASSLGPDTDTQYF
DNA: TGCGCCAGCAGCCTAGGACCAGACACAGATACGCAGTATTTT

size: few
J: TRBJ2-1
V: TRBV3-1
D: TRBD2
CDR3: CASSLRLAGPYNEQFF
DNA: TGTGCCAGCAGCCTCAGACTAGCGGGGCCCTACAATGAGCAGTTCTTC